These 22 T cell receptor beta chains came from one sample sequenced in a study of cytomegalovirus exposure and HLA in healthy donors. This PCR relied on a set of 60 Vbeta primers and 13 Jbeta primers. Assay: immunoSEQ multiplex PCR; the TCRdb copy retains only in-frame clones and omits some. The listing contains about 200,000 clones. The sequenced material came from PBMCs. The source of these receptors is a girl aged 2-15 years in good health and CMV-seropositive.

This chain joins TRBV19 and TRBJ1-2, with 7 bases that match TRBD1. The V gene's germline CDR1 is LNHDA and CDR2 SQIVND (reference sequence). Trimming removed 7 bases from V and 4 bases from J; junction bases left unmatched: 6. This CDR3 is 13 amino acids long. CDR3 protein: CASKGDSRYGYTF. The CDR3 nucleotides are TGTGCCAGTAAAGGGGACAGCCGCTATGGCTACACCTTC.

The chain is built from TRBV6-4 and TRBJ2-7; D might be TRBD2 (6 bases). The germline V gene encodes CDR1 MRHNA and CDR2 SNTAGT. Trimming shortened V by 3 bases and J by 3 bases, and 12 bases separated the two germline ends. The CDR3 loop spans 14 amino acids. CDR3 sequence (DNA): TGTGCCAGCAGTGAATTTGGGGGGAGCTACGAGCAGTACTTC. Translated, it gives CASSEFGGSYEQYF.

This rearrangement joins TRBV10-1 to TRBJ2-1; TRBD2 agrees at 12 bases. The trim removed 4 bases at V and 12 bases at J, leaving 19 bases unmatched. Germline lookup yields CDR1 WNHNN and CDR2 SYGVQD (reference sequence). The CDR3 totals 18 residues. The CDR3 bases are TGCGCCAGCAGTGGGGGACTAGCGGGCGCCGCTGTAATGAAAGGGCAGTTCTTC. Protein sequence: CASSGGLAGAAVMKGQFF.

The rearrangement links TRBV20-1 to TRBJ1-5; the D is unclear. The CDR3 contains 10 residues. The ends were cut back, 8 bases at V and 5 bases at J, with 7 bases in the middle. Germline CDR1 and CDR2: DFQATT and SNEGSKA (reference sequence). CDR3 DNA: TGCAGTACCACGGATCAGCCCCAGCATTTT. Amino acid sequence: CSTTDQPQHF.

The chain carries TRBV2 and TRBJ2-5; D gene unclear. V was clipped by 3 bases and J by 0 bases, with 5 bases between them. Germline V lookup: CDR1 SNHLY, CDR2 FYNNEI. This CDR3 comprises 13 residues. The CDR3 here is CASSDDYQETQYF. The CDR3 coding sequence is TGTGCCAGCAGTGACGACTACCAAGAGACCCAGTACTTC. Variable domain in full (rest from reference TRBV2 and TRBJ2-5): EPEVTQTPSHQVTQMGQEVILRCVPISNHLYFYWYRQILGQKVEFLVSFYNNEISEKSEIFDDQFSVERPDGSNFTLKIRSTKLEDSAMYFCASSDDYQETQYFGPGTRLLVL.

This chain links TRBV6-5 with TRBJ2-7; TRBD2 matches at 10 bases. The CDR3 loop spans 14 amino acids. Per germline, CDR1 MNHEY and CDR2 SVGAGI. Trimming removed 4 bases from V and 6 bases from J; junction bases left unmatched: 6. The CDR3 protein is CASSSSGRGLEQYF. The CDR3 DNA reads TGTGCCAGCAGTTCTAGCGGGAGAGGACTCGAGCAGTACTTC.

The chain employs TRBV28 and TRBJ2-7, with 7 nucleotides matching TRBD1. The germline V gene has CDR1 MDHEN and CDR2 SYDVKM. The CDR3 spans 14 residues. V shed 3 bases and J 5 bases; nucleotides not matched to a gene: 7. The CDR3 here is CASSFLRDSHEQYF. The CDR3 DNA sequence: TGTGCCAGCAGTTTTTTGAGGGACAGTCACGAGCAGTACTTC. Complete variable domain (other parts from reference TRBV28 and TRBJ2-7): DVKVTQSSRYLVKRTGEKVFLECVQDMDHENMFWYRQDPGLGLRLIYFSYDVKMKEKGDIPEGYSVSREKKERFSLILESASTNQTSMYLCASSFLRDSHEQYFGPGTRLTVT.

The rearrangement uses TRBV4-1 and TRBJ2-1, with 10 bases lining up with TRBD2. Germline-derived CDR1 and CDR2 are MGHRA and YSYEKL. There are 18 residues in the CDR3. V was clipped by 0 bases and J by 0 bases; unmatched bases: 5. The chain's CDR3 is CASSQDTSGVFSYNEQFF. The CDR3 DNA follows: TGCGCCAGCAGCCAAGATACTAGCGGGGTTTTCTCCTACAATGAGCAGTTCTTC.

The CDR3 nucleotides are TGTGCCAGCAGCCAGGGGAGGGTAGGCACTGAAGCTTTCTTT. The encoded protein is CASSQGRVGTEAFF. This chain connects TRBV4-2 to TRBJ1-1; D unresolved. The ends were cut back, 3 bases at V and 4 bases at J, with 12 bases in the middle. Per the germline V gene, CDR1 is LGHNA and CDR2 is YNFKEQ. This CDR3 is built from 14 residues.

This chain links TRBV6-1 with TRBJ2-2; D is perhaps TRBD1 (7 bases). The CDR3 runs to 17 residues. Germline CDR1 MNHNS, CDR2 SASEGT. Deletions cut 2 bases from V and 5 bases from J, with 18 bases between. DNA of the CDR3: TGTGCCAGCAGTGAATATCGGGGGACAGACCTTACCGGGGAGCTGTTTTTT. It specifies CASSEYRGTDLTGELFF.

The chain recombines TRBV29-1 with TRBJ2-1; D remains unclear. With 5 bases removed from V and 5 bases from J, the gap between germline ends came to 7 bases. Germline V lookup: CDR1 SQVTM, CDR2 ANQGSEA. CDR3 length: 11 amino acids. CDR3 sequence: CSVKSNNEQFF. CDR3 DNA: TGCAGCGTTAAATCCAACAATGAGCAGTTCTTC.

This chain joins TRBV5-6 and TRBJ2-1; the D gene is possibly TRBD2 (6 bases). CDR3 length equals 15 residues. V shed 0 bases and J shed 8 bases, with 15 bases lying between them. Germline V CDR1 and CDR2: SGHDT, YYEEEE. The CDR3 here is CASSLDVGLSDEQFF. For the CDR3, the DNA is TGTGCCAGCAGCTTGGATGTGGGACTTTCGGATGAGCAGTTCTTC.

This sequence joins TRBV11-2 and TRBJ2-1, with D perhaps matching TRBD2 (5 bases). The CDR3 length is 11 residues. The germline V and J ends were trimmed by 6 bases and 6 bases, with 6 bases remaining between them. Per the germline V gene, CDR1 is SGHAT and CDR2 is FQNNGV. CDR3 amino acids: CASRRGNEQFF. For the CDR3, the DNA is TGTGCCAGCAGACGGGGCAATGAGCAGTTCTTC.

The V gene is TRBV6-5, the J gene TRBJ2-5; D gene unclear. The J call is uncertain, as TRBJ2-7 better fits the DNA end. The CDR3 length is 14 residues. Germline CDR1 is MNHEY and CDR2 is SVGAGI. The CDR3 reads CASRQTESSYEQYF. The CDR3 bases are TGTGCCAGCAGGCAGACGGAGAGCTCCTACGAGCAGTACTTC.

This chain uses TRBV7-2 with TRBJ1-2; D uncertain. In germline, CDR1 is SGHTA, CDR2 FQGNSA. The CDR3 extends over 14 amino acids. The germline V and J ends were trimmed by 1 base and 5 bases, with 11 bases remaining between them. The CDR3 nucleotides are TGTGCCAGCAGCTTAGAGACCAGGTATTATGGCTACACCTTC. Its translation is CASSLETRYYGYTF.

The V and J genes are TRBV11-2 and TRBJ1-1, with TRBD1 as a possible D gene (5 bases). The V end was cut by 1 base, the J end by 0 bases, with 21 bases between. Germline V lookup: CDR1 SGHAT, CDR2 FQNNGV. The CDR3 is 19 amino acids. In DNA form, the CDR3 reads TGTGCCAGCAGCTTAGGCCACATGAATCGGGGACTTATGAACACTGAAGCTTTCTTT. The encoded protein is CASSLGHMNRGLMNTEAFF.

V gene TRBV28 combines with J gene TRBJ1-4, with TRBD1 identical over 9 bases. V was pared by 4 bases and J by 5 bases, with 5 bases of the junction left unmatched. The germline gives CDR1 MDHEN, CDR2 SYDVKM. The CDR3 loop spans 15 amino acids. CDR3 DNA: TGTGCCAGCAGTTCCCTTGGGACAGGGAATGAAAAACTGTTTTTT. Its translation is CASSSLGTGNEKLFF. Drawing the rest from reference TRBV28 and TRBJ1-4, the complete variable domain is DVKVTQSSRYLVKRTGEKVFLECVQDMDHENMFWYRQDPGLGLRLIYFSYDVKMKEKGDIPEGYSVSREKKERFSLILESASTNQTSMYLCASSSLGTGNEKLFFGSGTQLSVL.

J is TRBJ2-5 and V is TRBV2; 7 positions agree with TRBD1. J lost 2 bases, V lost 6 bases, and 15 bases had no gene match. This CDR3 contains 17 residues. CDR1 is SNHLY, CDR2 FYNNEI, per germline. This CDR3 is CASRVGGWGQEQETQYF. CDR3 DNA sequence: TGTGCCAGCAGGGTAGGGGGCTGGGGGCAAGAACAAGAGACCCAGTACTTC.

The V gene is TRBV12-5, the J gene TRBJ1-5; the D is unclear. Looked up from germline, CDR1 is LGHNT and CDR2 is FRNRAP. The CDR3 spans 12 residues. V gave up 2 bases and J gave up 4 bases, with 3 bases separating them. The CDR3 region has the DNA TGTGCTAGTGGTTTGCTGAATCAGCCCCAGCATTTT. It encodes CASGLLNQPQHF.

V and J are TRBV7-9 and TRBJ1-2, with 7 positions matching TRBD1. J was trimmed by 8 bases and V by 1 base; bases with no gene match: 4. The germline V gene has CDR1 SEHNR and CDR2 FQNEAQ (reference sequence). This CDR3 is 13 amino acids long. The CDR3 sequence is CASSLGQGKGYTF. In DNA form, the CDR3 reads TGTGCCAGCAGCTTAGGACAGGGAAAAGGCTACACCTTC.

J is TRBJ2-4 and V is TRBV28; TRBD2 agrees at 7 bases. J was trimmed by 7 bases and V by 5 bases; bases with no gene match: 14. This CDR3 is built from 16 residues. The germline V gene has CDR1 MDHEN and CDR2 SYDVKM. CDR3 protein: CASSRGDVGRENIQYF. Here the CDR3 DNA reads TGTGCCAGCAGTCGTGGGGACGTAGGGAGGGAGAACATTCAGTACTTC.

V usage is TRBV5-4 and J usage is TRBJ2-1; the D gene is possibly TRBD2 (5 bases). The V gene's germline CDR1 is SGHNT and CDR2 YYREEE (reference sequence). Trimming left V 2 bases short and J 3 bases short, with 15 bases between. This CDR3 has 16 amino acids. The chain's CDR3 is CASSFGGSVDYNEQFF. The CDR3 DNA follows: TGTGCCAGCAGCTTTGGTGGTAGCGTGGACTACAATGAGCAGTTCTTC.